This T cell receptor (beta chain) appears in the sequencing data of a study of T cells in Graves' hyperthyroidism and ophthalmopathy. Trimming removed 0 bases from V and 2 bases from J, with 11 bases in between. Germline CDR1 SGDLS, CDR2 YYNGEE. This CDR3 has 15 residues. This clonotype was detected ten times or more. RNA transcripts provided the source from which TCR beta CDR3 regions were amplified. The study used the HTBI primer set for a first-round RT-PCR of the TCR CDR3. One entry per CDR3 protein results from TCRdb running MiXCR on the multiplex PCR reads. The sample holds nearly 250,000 distinct CDR3 sequences, approximately 16% seen once.

The rearrangement joins TRBV9 to TRBJ1-2; D uncertain. Material for sequencing was blood. This receptor was taken from a young woman with Graves' ophthalmopathy. CDR3 loop: CASSVDALVNYGYTF. CDR3 in DNA: TGTGCCAGCAGCGTAGACGCCTTAGTCAACTATGGCTACACCTTC.